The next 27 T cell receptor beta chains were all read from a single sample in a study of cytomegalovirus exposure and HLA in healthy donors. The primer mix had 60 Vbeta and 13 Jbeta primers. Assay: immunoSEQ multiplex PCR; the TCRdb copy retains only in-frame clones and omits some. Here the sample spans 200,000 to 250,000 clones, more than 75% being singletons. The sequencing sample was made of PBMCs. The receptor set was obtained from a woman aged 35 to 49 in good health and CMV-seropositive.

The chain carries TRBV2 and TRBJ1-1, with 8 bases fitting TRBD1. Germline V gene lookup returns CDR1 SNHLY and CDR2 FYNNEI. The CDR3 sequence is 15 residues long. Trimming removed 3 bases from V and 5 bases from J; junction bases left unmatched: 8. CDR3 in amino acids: CASSERQGRITEAFF. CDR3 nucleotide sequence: TGTGCCAGCAGTGAGAGACAGGGGAGGATAACTGAAGCTTTCTTT.

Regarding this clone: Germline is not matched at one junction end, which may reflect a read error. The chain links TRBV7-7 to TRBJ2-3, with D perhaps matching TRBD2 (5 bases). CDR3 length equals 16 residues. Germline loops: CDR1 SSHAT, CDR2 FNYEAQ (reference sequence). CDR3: CASSLAVRRSTDTQYF. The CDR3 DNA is TGTGCTAGCAGCTTAGCAGTGCGGAGGAGCACAGATACGCAGTATTTT.

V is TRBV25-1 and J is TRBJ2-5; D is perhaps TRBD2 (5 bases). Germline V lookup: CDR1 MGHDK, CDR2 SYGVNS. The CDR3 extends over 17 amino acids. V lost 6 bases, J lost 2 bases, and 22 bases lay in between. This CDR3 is CASSAGRLAGPQETQYF. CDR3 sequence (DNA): TGTGCCAGCAGCGCAGGAAGGCTAGCCGGACCTCAAGAGACCCAGTACTTC.

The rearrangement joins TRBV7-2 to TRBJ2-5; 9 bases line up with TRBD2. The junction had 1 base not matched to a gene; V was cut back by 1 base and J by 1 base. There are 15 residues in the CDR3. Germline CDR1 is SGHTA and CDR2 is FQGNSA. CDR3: CASSLVLAGQETQYF. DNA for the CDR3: TGTGCCAGCAGCTTAGTACTAGCGGGCCAAGAGACCCAGTACTTC.

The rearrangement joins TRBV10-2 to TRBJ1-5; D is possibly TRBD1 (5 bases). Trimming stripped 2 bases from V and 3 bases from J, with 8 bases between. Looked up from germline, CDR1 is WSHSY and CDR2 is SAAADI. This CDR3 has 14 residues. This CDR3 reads CASSEGAYNQPQHF. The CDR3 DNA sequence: TGCGCCAGCAGTGAGGGGGCATACAATCAGCCCCAGCATTTT.

The CDR3 DNA is TGTGCCAGCAGCCTCCTCCGGAGGGGGGGCGGCACCGGGGAGCTGTTTTTT. It specifies CASSLLRRGGGTGELFF. The chain has TRBV7-2 and TRBJ2-2; a weak D match, TRBD2 (7 bases). From germline, CDR1 is SGHTA and CDR2 FQGNSA. Trimming removed 5 bases from V and 4 bases from J, with 20 bases in between. The CDR3 extends over 17 amino acids.

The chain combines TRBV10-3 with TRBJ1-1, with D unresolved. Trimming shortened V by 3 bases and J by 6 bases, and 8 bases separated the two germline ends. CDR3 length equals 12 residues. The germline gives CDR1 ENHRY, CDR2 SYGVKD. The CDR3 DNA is TGTGCCATCAGTGACTGGCTAGCTGAAGCTTTCTTT. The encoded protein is CAISDWLAEAFF.

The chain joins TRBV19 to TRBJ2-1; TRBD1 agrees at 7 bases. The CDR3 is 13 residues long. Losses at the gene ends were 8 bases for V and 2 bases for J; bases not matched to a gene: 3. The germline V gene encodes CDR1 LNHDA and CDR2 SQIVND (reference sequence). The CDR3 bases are TGTGCCAGTGCAGGGGGAGCCTACAATGAGCAGTTCTTC. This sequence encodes CASAGGAYNEQFF.

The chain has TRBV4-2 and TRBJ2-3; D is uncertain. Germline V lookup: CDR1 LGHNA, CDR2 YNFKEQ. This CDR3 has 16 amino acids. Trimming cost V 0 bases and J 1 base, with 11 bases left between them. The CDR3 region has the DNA TGTGCCAGCAGCCAAGATCCTCTAGTGGGCACAGATACGCAGTATTTT. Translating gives CASSQDPLVGTDTQYF.

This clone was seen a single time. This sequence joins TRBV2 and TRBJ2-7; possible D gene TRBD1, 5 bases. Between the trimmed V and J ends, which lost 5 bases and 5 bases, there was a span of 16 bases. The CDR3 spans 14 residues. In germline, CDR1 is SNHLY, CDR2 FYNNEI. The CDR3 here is CASSTLQGIDEQYF. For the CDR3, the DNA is TGTGCCAGCAGTACCCTCCAGGGTATCGACGAGCAGTACTTC.

CDR3 in amino acids: CASSAGGYSYEQYF. The CDR3 DNA reads as TGTGCCAGCAGCGCGGGCGGTTACTCCTACGAGCAGTACTTC. V and J are TRBV5-5 and TRBJ2-7; possible D gene TRBD2, 5 bases. The germline V and J ends were trimmed by 4 bases and 0 bases, with 11 bases remaining between them. The germline V gene encodes CDR1 SGHKS and CDR2 YYEKEE (reference sequence). This CDR3 has 14 amino acids.

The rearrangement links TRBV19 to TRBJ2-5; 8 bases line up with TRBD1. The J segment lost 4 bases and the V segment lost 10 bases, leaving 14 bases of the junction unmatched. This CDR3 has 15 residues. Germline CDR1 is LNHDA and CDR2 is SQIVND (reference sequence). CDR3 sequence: CATYSQGEGGETQYF. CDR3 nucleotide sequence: TGTGCCACCTATTCACAGGGGGAAGGTGGAGAGACCCAGTACTTC. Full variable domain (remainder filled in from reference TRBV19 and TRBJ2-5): DGGITQSPKYLFRKEGQNVTLSCEQNLNHDAMYWYRQDPGQGLRLIYYSQIVNDFQKGDIAEGYSVSREKKESFPLTVTSAQKNPTAFYLCATYSQGEGGETQYFGPGTRLLVL.

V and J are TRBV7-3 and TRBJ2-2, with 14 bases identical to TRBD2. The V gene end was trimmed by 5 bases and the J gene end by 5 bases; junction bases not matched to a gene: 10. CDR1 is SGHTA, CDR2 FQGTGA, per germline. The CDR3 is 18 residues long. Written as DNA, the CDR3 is TGTGCCAGCAGCCCTAATGGACTAGCGGGAGGTGGGACCGGGGAGCTGTTTTTT. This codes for CASSPNGLAGGGTGELFF.

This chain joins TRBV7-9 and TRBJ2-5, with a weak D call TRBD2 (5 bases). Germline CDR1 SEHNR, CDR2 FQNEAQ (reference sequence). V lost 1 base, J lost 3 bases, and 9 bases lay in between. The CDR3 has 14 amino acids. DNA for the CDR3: TGTGCCAGCAGCTTAGACGCGGGCGAAGAGACCCAGTACTTC. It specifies CASSLDAGEETQYF.

Here the CDR3 reads CASSLALGGGPHGSPLHF. The DNA for the CDR3 is TGTGCCAGCAGCTTGGCCCTTGGGGGGGGCCCGCATGGTTCACCCCTCCACTTT. The chain couples TRBV5-4 to TRBJ1-6; tentatively, D is TRBD1 (6 bases). Germline V CDR1 and CDR2: SGHNT, YYREEE (reference sequence). The ends were cut back, 0 bases at V and 9 bases at J, with 22 bases in the middle. The CDR3 covers 18 residues. Using reference TRBV5-4 and TRBJ1-6 for the parts outside the CDR3, the full variable domain is ETGVTQSPTHLIKTRGQQVTLRCSSQSGHNTVSWYQQALGQGPQFIFQYYREEENGRGNFPPRFSGLQFPNYSSELNVNALELDDSALYLCASSLALGGGPHGSPLHFGNGTRLTVT.

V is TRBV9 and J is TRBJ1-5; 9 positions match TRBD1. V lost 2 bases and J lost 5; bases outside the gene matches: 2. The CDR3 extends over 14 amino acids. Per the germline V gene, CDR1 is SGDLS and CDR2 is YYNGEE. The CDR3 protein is CASSVGTGYQPQHF. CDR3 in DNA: TGTGCCAGCAGCGTTGGGACAGGGTATCAGCCCCAGCATTTT.

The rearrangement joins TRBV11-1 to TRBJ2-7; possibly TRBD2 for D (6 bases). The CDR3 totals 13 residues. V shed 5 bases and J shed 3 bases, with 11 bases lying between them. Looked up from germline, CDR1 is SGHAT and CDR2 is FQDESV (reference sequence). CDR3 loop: CASSPWGVYEQYF. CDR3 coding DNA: TGTGCCAGCAGCCCGTGGGGGGTCTACGAGCAGTACTTC.

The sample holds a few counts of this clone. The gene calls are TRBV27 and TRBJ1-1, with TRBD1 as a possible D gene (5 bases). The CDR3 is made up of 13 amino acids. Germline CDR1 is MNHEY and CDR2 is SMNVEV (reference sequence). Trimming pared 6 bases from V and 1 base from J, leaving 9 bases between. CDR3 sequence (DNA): TGTGCCAGCAGGCAGACAGCGAACACTGAAGCTTTCTTT. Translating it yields CASRQTANTEAFF.

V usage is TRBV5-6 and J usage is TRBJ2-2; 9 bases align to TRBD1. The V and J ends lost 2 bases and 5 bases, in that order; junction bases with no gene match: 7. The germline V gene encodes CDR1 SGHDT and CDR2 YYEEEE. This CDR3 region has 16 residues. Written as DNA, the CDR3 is TGTGCCAGCAGCTTCATCGGGACAGGGAAAACCGGGGAGCTGTTTTTT. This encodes CASSFIGTGKTGELFF.

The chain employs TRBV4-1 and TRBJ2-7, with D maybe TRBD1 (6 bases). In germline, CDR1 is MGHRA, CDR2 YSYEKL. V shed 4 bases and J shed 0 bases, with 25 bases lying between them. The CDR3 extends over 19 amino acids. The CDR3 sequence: CASSLTTPNTGFSSYEQYF. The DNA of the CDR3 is TGCGCCAGCAGCCTAACGACCCCGAATACAGGGTTCAGCTCCTACGAGCAGTACTTC.

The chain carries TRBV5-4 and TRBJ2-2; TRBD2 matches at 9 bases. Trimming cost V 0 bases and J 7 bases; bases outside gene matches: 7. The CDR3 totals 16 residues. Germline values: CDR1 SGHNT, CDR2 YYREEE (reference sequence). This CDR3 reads CASSLGREGQIGELFF. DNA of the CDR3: TGTGCCAGCAGCTTGGGGCGGGAGGGCCAAATCGGGGAGCTGTTTTTT.

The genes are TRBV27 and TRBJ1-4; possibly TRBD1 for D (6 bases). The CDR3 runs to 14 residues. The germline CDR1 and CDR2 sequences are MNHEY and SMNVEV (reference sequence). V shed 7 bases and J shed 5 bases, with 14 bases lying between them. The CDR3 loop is CASILDQGNEKLFF. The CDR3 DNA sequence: TGTGCCAGCATCCTAGACCAGGGGAATGAAAAACTGTTTTTT.

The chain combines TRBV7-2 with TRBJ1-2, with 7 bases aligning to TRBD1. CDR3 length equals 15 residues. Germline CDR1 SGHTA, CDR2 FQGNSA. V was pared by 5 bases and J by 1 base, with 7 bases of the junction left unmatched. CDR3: CASSVTGTDNYGYTF. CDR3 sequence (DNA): TGTGCCAGCAGCGTGACAGGGACGGATAACTATGGCTACACCTTC. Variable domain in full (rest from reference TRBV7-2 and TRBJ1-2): GAGVSQSPSNKVTEKGKDVELRCDPISGHTALYWYRQSLGQGLEFLIYFQGNSAPDKSGLPSDRFSAERTGGSVSTLTIQRTQQEDSAVYLCASSVTGTDNYGYTFGSGTRLTVV.

CDR3 in DNA: TGTGCCAGCTTGGCGACCAGGGGCGGTGGAAACACCATATATTTT. Translated: CASLATRGGGNTIYF. The chain is built from TRBV6-5 and TRBJ1-3; D might be TRBD1 (6 bases). V lost 8 bases and J lost 3, with 17 bases in between. The CDR3 is made up of 15 amino acids. Per germline, CDR1 MNHEY and CDR2 SVGAGI.

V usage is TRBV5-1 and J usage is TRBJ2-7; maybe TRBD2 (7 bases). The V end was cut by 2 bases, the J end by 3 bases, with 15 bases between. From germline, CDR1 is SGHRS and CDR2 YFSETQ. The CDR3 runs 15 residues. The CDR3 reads CASSFEGGRNYEQYF. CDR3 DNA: TGCGCCAGCAGCTTTGAGGGGGGGCGGAACTACGAGCAGTACTTC.

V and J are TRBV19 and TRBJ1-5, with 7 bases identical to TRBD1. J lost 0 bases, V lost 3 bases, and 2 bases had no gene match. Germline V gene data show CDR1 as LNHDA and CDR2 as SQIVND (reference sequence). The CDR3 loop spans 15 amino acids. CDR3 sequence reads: CASSIGQVSNQPQHF. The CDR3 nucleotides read TGTGCCAGTAGTATCGGACAGGTTAGCAATCAGCCCCAGCATTTT.

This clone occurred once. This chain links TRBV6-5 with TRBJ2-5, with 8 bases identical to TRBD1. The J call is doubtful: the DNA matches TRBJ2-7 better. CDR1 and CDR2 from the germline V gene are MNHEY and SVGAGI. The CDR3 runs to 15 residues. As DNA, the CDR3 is TGTGCCAGCAGTTACAGGGACAGGAGTTCCTACGAGCAGTACTTC. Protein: CASSYRDRSSYEQYF.